This TCR beta chain was observed in a study of T cells in Graves' hyperthyroidism and ophthalmopathy. At the level of the study: At the time of initial diagnosis and before any treatment, peripheral blood was collected.

Germline CDR1 is SGHVS and CDR2 is FNYEAQ. The germline V and J ends were trimmed by 1 base and 4 bases, with 10 bases remaining between them. CDR3 length equals 14 residues. Amplification of TCR beta CDR3 regions used RNA as the template. The TCR CDR3 first-round RT-PCR relied on the HTBI primer set. TCRdb fed the multiplex PCR reads into MiXCR, producing one record per CDR3 protein. The sample has roughly 61,000 distinct CDR3 sequences, roughly 50% seen once. Input material: blood. This TCR came from a woman aged 55-69 years with Graves' ophthalmopathy. J is TRBJ1-1 and V is TRBV7-6; no firm D call. CDR3 nucleotide sequence: TGTGCCAGCAGCTTAGGCGGGTGGGGCACTGAAGCTTTCTTT. This translates into CASSLGGWGTEAFF.